The 7 T cell receptor beta chains reported below all come from one sample, sequenced in a study of T cell changes during pregnancy in multiple sclerosis. Repertoires were generated with immunoSEQ multiplex PCR, while TCRdb's copy carries only in-frame clones and drops some. The data hold under 110,000 clones, with 85% to 95% observed a single time. Source: peripheral blood, taken after pregnancy. These receptors were obtained from a female donor with multiple sclerosis, enrolled in a pregnancy study.

Note on this clone: One end of the junction is discordant with germline, which a read error may explain. The chain joins TRBV9 to TRBJ1-1; TRBD1 is a possible D gene (6 bases). This CDR3 spans 15 amino acids. Germline CDR1 SGDLS, CDR2 YYNGEE. Written as DNA, the CDR3 is TGTGCCAGCAGCCTAGGGGGGGATTCTAACATTGAAGCTTTCTTT. Protein product: CASSLGGDSNIEAFF.

The chain couples TRBV2 to TRBJ1-4; D remains unclear. Deletions cut 6 bases from V and 8 bases from J, with 13 bases between. CDR3 length equals 13 residues. Germline loops: CDR1 SNHLY, CDR2 FYNNEI. CDR3 sequence (DNA): TGTGCCAGCAGCGGAGGCAGGACGGAAAAACTGTTTTTT. This sequence encodes CASSGGRTEKLFF.

This chain uses TRBV2 with TRBJ1-5, with 7 bases that match TRBD1. Germline V gene data show CDR1 as SNHLY and CDR2 as FYNNEI. This CDR3 spans 14 amino acids. J was trimmed by 4 bases and V by 7 bases; bases with no gene match: 7. In DNA, the CDR3 is TGTGCCAGCACCGCGCAGGGGGTAAATCAGCCCCAGCATTTT. Residues: CASTAQGVNQPQHF.

The V call is TRBV7-6, the J call TRBJ1-5, with 7 bases lining up with TRBD1. The CDR3 consists of 15 residues. CDR1 and CDR2 from the germline V gene are SGHVS and FNYEAQ. V was clipped by 5 bases and J by 2 bases; unmatched bases: 6. In DNA, the CDR3 is TGTGCCAGCAGCCCCGGACAGGACGGCAATCAGCCCCAGCATTTT. As protein: CASSPGQDGNQPQHF.

The gene calls are TRBV5-4 and TRBJ2-1, with 10 bases identical to TRBD2. V was clipped by 0 bases and J by 9 bases; unmatched bases: 6. Germline CDR1 SGHNT, CDR2 YYREEE (reference sequence). The CDR3 totals 15 residues. The CDR3 here is CASSLVQRGGFEQFF. DNA for the CDR3: TGTGCCAGCAGCTTGGTCCAGCGGGGGGGCTTTGAGCAGTTCTTC.

The J gene is TRBJ2-3, the V gene TRBV6-1, with TRBD2 matching 7 bases. The germline CDR1 and CDR2 sequences are MNHNS and SASEGT. J was trimmed by 0 bases and V by 7 bases; bases with no gene match: 4. The CDR3 runs to 14 residues. The CDR3 DNA reads TGTGCCAGCAACCCTAGCGGTAGCACAGATACGCAGTATTTT. It codes for CASNPSGSTDTQYF.

The CDR3 nucleotides read TGTGCCAGCAGCTTGGACATCTCCTACGAGCAGTACTTC. Protein: CASSLDISYEQYF. The chain joins TRBV11-1 to TRBJ2-7, with a weak D call TRBD1 (5 bases). The CDR3 has 13 residues. V lost 3 bases and J lost 0, with 6 bases in between. Germline CDR1 and CDR2: SGHAT and FQDESV (reference sequence).